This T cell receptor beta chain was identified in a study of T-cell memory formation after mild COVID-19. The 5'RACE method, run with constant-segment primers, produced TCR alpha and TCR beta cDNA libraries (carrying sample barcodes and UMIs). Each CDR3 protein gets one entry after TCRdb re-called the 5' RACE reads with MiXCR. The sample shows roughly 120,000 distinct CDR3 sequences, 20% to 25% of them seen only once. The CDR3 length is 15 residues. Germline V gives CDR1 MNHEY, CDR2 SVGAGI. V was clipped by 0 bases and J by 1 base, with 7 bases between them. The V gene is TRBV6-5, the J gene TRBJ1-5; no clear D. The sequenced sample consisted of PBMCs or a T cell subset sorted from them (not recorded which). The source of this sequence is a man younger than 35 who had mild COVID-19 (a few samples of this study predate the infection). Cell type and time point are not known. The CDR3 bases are TGTGCCAGCAGTTACTCCAGGTCGAGCAATCAGCCCCAGCATTTT. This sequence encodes CASSYSRSSNQPQHF.